This T cell receptor (beta chain) originates from a study of T cell repertoires in cytomegalovirus infection. For the study at large: Public TCR beta signatures indicated both CMV infection and matching HLA type. The study's findings and limits: CMV-specific TCR beta clonotypes restricted by HLA-C dominated the ex vivo response.

Germline values: CDR1 SNHLY, CDR2 FYNNEI. CDR3 length: 17 amino acids. Trimming took 6 bases from V and 2 from J; bases not matched to a gene: 11. This clonotype came up many times. Its antigen is not known. One entry per CDR3 protein results from TCRdb running MiXCR on the reads. The repertoire holds approximately 76,000 distinct CDR3 sequences, with more than 3.5% as singletons. The specimen sequenced was PBMCs. This rearrangement joins TRBV2 to TRBJ2-1; 9 bases are a match to TRBD1. The clonotype comes from a human donor in good health (CMV status not recorded). Some clones in this sample may be carry-over from other donors' samples. CDR3 DNA sequence: TGTGCCAGCAGCGATGGTCCGGACAGGGGAACCTACAATGAGCAGTTCTTC. It yields the protein CASSDGPDRGTYNEQFF.